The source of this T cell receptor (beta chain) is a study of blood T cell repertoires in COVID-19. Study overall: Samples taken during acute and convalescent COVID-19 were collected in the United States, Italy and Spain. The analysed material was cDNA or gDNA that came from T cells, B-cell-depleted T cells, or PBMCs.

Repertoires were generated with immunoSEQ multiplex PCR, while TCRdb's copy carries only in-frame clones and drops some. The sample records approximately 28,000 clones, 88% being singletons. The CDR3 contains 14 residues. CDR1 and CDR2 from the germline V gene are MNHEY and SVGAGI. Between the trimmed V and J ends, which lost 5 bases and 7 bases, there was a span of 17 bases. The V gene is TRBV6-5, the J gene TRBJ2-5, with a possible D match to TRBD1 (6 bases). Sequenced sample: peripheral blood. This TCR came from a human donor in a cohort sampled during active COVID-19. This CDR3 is CASSNTGRVATQYF. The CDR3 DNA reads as TGTGCCAGCAGTAACACAGGGCGGGTGGCGACCCAGTACTTC.